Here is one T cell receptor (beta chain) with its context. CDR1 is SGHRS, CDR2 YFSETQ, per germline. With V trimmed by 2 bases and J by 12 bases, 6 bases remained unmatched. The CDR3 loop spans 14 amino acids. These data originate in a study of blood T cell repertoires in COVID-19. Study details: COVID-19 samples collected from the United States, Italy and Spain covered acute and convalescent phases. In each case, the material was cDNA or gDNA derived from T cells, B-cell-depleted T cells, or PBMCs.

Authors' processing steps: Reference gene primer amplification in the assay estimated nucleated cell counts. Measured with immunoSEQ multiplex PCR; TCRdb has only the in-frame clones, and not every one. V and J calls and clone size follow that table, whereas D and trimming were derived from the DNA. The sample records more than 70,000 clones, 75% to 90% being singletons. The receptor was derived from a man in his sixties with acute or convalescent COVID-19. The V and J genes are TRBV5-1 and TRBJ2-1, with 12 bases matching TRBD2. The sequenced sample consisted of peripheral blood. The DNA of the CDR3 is TGCGCCAGCAGCTTCATGACTAGCGGGAGTGGGCAGTTCTTC. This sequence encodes CASSFMTSGSGQFF.